This TCR beta chain emerged from a study of blood T cell repertoires in COVID-19 (dated by TCRdb to 2018 to 2021). About the investigation overall: Samples from collaborators originated in the United States, Italy and Spain and spanned both the acute and convalescent phases of COVID-19. The prospective study material was composed of cDNA or gDNA derived from T cells, B-cell-depleted T cells, or PBMCs. The dataset comprised deeply sampled blood TCRbeta repertoires from subjects exposed to, actively infected with, or recovered from COVID-19. The repertoires were released in a freely available public database intended as a resource for research on the immune response to SARS-CoV-2. Samples came from the ongoing ImmuneRACE study (first 160 participants) plus 1,254 subjects from 6 global collaborators. Nearly every sample came with metadata listing a de-identified subject ID, COVID-19 status, age in years and sex. HLA class I and class II types, where available, came from metadata supplied by the sample provider rather than from assay-based typing.

As concerns this clone: The clone's antigen remains unknown. One base away there is no much larger clone; base qualities are not given.

One collaborating source in Seattle enrolled patients while the patients were actively infected and followed the patients over time throughout the course of disease. The collaborating institutions used their own protocols to collect whole blood in K2EDTA tubes. For TCRbeta analysis, collaborators shipped samples in one of three forms: frozen whole blood, isolated PBMCs, or DNA extracted from either of those sample types. TCRbeta CDR3 regions were amplified from genomic DNA using the immunoSEQ Assay, a bias-controlled multiplex PCR. Under the source paper's analysis protocol: The number of nucleated cells in each sample was estimated from the amplification of reference gene primers within the assay. To quantify the absolute abundance of each unique TCRbeta CDR3 rearrangement, sequence reads were collapsed and filtered. For each sample, productive Simpson clonality was calculated as the square root of Simpson's diversity index over productive rearrangements. Held by TCRdb, this immuneACCESS table contains in-frame sequences only and omits some clones. Under half of the omission traces to an unresolved V gene where checked; the cause of the rest is unknown. Clone size and the V and J calls come from that table; the DNA yielded D and trimming. The sample table contains approximately 33,000 clones; only one count was recorded for approximately 85% of them. The leading ten clones occupy 7.9% of the sample.

The germline V gene supplies CDR1 KGHSH and CDR2 LQKENI. V is pared back by 6 bases and J by 2 bases, with 13 bases lying between the germline termini. The CDR3 runs 14 residues from the cysteine to the phenylalanine. Here the CDR3 DNA is all that survives: 42 bases in frame from base 1. General conclusions and limits of the study: How much clinical and demographic metadata was included differed by source and by participant, and the metadata was provided uncurated.

The material sequenced was peripheral blood. The chain links TRBV18 with TRBJ1-2, with the D gene not clear enough to name. The TCR comes from a man aged 60 to 69 with COVID-19, enrolled during active disease. The sequenced DNA is TGTGCCAGCTCCGACCCTGGGCAGAACTATGGCTACACCTTC. Its product reads: CASSDPGQNYGYTF.